This T cell receptor (beta chain) was sequenced during a study of regulatory T cells in long-lasting Graves disease. Sequencing libraries for TCR beta were prepared with iRepertoire HTBI primers and Arm-PCR of CDR3 regions. TCRdb re-analysed the multiplex PCR reads in MiXCR, keeping a single row per CDR3 protein. Of 650,000 to 700,000 distinct CDR3 sequences in the sample, about 30% were seen once. Trimming removed 6 bases from V and 0 bases from J; junction bases left unmatched: 4. This CDR3 contains 15 residues. Germline V gene lookup returns CDR1 MNHNS and CDR2 SASEGT. Study results and caveats: Samples came from peripheral blood alone, without thyroid tissue. Possibly, accuracy suffered from the small sample size.

Time point specified: persistent/refractory GD, antithyroid drugs over 5 years with positive TRAb. TCR sequences were obtained from RNA taken from PBMCs. This clonotype was seen at least ten times. What it recognizes is unknown. The gene calls are TRBV6-1 and TRBJ2-7, with 11 positions matching TRBD1. The receptor's source is a female donor with Graves disease. This material consisted of peripheral blood mononuclear cells (PBMCs), taken when the disease was refractory, from a patient treated with antithyroid drugs. The CDR3 region is CASRDRGLLSYEQYF. In DNA, the CDR3 is TGTGCCAGCAGGGACAGGGGGCTCCTCTCCTACGAGCAGTACTTC.